Reported below is one T cell receptor beta chain. Its antigen is currently unknown. The data stem from a study of beta chain features in type 1 diabetes. Across the study: Sorted cells, about 99 million in number, were examined across all samples.

CD45RO/CCR7/CD25/CD127/CD95/CD27 staining was used to isolate CD4+ naive, central memory, regulatory and stem cell-like memory cells by sorting. Findings and caveats of the study: For patients, the naive, central memory and Treg TCRB repertoires appeared more alike than for healthy donors. People with Type 1 diabetes carried modestly yet significantly shorter TCRB CDR3s in all four CD4+ subsets. High TCR expression in some cells could lead to their over-representation in cDNA sequencing.

The study reverse transcribed the entire isolated RNA, so it sequenced expressed TCRB transcripts. Sequenced by immunoSEQ multiplex PCR; TCRdb stores in-frame clones only, minus some. The sample has hundreds of thousands of clones, about 14% seen once. This TCR derives from a man younger than 35 with type 1 diabetes. Sequenced input: naive CD4+ T cells from blood.

CDR3 DNA sequence: TGTGCCAGCAGCCAATTTTCCCATACCTACGAGCAGTACTTC. It specifies CASSQFSHTYEQYF. The chain employs TRBV14 and TRBJ2-7, with D hard to call. With 2 bases removed from V and 2 bases from J, the gap between germline ends came to 10 bases. The V gene's germline CDR1 is SGHDN and CDR2 FVKESK. The CDR3 runs 14 residues.